This entry describes one T cell receptor beta chain. Its antigen is as yet unknown. This sample also contains other DNA sequences that code for the same CDR3. V was cut by 2 bases and J by 0 bases, with 8 bases left in between. The CDR3 consists of 15 residues. CDR1 and CDR2 (germline): MDHEN, SYDVKM. Investigators reverse transcribed all isolated RNA, so they sequenced expressed TCRB transcripts. Data came from immunoSEQ multiplex PCR; TCRdb stores just in-frame clones and leaves some out. The sample has 400,000 or so clones, 8% to 10% seen once. The sample originates from a study of beta chain features in type 1 diabetes. Regarding the study as a whole: TCRB repertoires of naive, central memory and Treg cells appeared more similar among patients than among healthy donors. In every one of the four CD4+ subsets, TCRB CDR3s were moderately but significantly shorter in Type 1 diabetes patients.

This receptor was identified in a young man with type 1 diabetes. This chain uses TRBV28 with TRBJ1-3; D is uncertain. Sequenced material: central memory CD4+ T cells from blood. For the CDR3, the DNA is TGTGCCAGCAGTTTACTGGGAAGCTCTGGAAACACCATATATTTT. It codes for CASSLLGSSGNTIYF.